This T cell receptor (beta chain) derives from a study of shared clonotypes between healthy human individuals. Study-wide results and limits: Investigators collected only blood, and repertoires in tissues likely differ.

Unsorted PBMC DNA sequencing spanned ten immunoSEQ deep assay plates. TCRdb's copy holds only in-frame clones and misses some; the assay was immunoSEQ multiplex PCR. The sample consists of more than 450,000 clones, around 74% of them appearing once. This CDR3 has 13 amino acids. The V and J ends lost 8 bases and 3 bases respectively, with 14 bases between them. Germline V gene lookup returns CDR1 MNHEY and CDR2 SVGAGI. In regard to this clone: Its antigen is as yet unknown.

The rearrangement uses TRBV6-5 and TRBJ2-7; D gene uncertain. This sequence was found in a woman in her forties in good health. Some clones in this sample may be carry-over from other donors' samples. Material: PBMCs. DNA for the CDR3: TGTGCCAGCGGTGGCTACGGCATCTACGAGCAGTACTTC. Amino acid sequence: CASGGYGIYEQYF.